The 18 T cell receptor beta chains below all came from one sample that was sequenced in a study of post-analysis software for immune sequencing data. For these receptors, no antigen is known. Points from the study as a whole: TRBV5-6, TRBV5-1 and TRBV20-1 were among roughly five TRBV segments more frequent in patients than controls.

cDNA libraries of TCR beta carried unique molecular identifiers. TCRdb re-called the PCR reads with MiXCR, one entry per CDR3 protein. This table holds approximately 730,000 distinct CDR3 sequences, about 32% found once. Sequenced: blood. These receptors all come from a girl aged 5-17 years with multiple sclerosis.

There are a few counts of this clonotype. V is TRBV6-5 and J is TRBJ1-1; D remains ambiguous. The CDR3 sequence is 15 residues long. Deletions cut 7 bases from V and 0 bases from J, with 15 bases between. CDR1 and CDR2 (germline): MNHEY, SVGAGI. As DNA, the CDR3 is TGTGCCAGCACCCGACCCGGACGTCTGAACACTGAAGCTTTCTTT. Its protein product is CASTRPGRLNTEAFF.

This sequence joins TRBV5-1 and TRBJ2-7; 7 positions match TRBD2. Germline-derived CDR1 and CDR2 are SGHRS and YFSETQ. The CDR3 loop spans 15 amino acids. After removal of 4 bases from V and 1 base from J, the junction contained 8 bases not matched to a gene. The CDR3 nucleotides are TGCGCCAGCAGCCCCACCCTGGGGGGGTCCTACGAGCAGTACTTC. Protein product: CASSPTLGGSYEQYF.

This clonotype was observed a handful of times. The CDR3 protein is CASSYSSGPRVDEQYF. The CDR3 coding sequence is TGTGCCAGCAGTTATTCGTCCGGGCCCCGGGTAGACGAGCAGTACTTC. The V call is TRBV6-6, the J call TRBJ2-7; D gene unclear. The germline CDR1 and CDR2 sequences are MNHNY and SVGAGI (reference sequence). The CDR3 sequence is 16 residues long. Trimming cost V 3 bases and J 5 bases, with 20 bases left between them.

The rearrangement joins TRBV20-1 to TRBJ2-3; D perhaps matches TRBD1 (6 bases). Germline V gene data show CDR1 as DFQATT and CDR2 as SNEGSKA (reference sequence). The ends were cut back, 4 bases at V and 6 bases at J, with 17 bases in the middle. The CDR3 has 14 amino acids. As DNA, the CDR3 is TGCAGTGCTAAGGACAGAGGGAGCTCGGATACGCAGTATTTT. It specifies CSAKDRGSSDTQYF.

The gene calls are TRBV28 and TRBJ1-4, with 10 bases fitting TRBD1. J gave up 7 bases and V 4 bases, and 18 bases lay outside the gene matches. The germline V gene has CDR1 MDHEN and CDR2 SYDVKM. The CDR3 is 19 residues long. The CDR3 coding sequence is TGTGCCAGCAGTTCTGGGGGATGGGGACAGGGGCGTTTTAGTGAAAAACTGTTTTTT. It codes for CASSSGGWGQGRFSEKLFF.

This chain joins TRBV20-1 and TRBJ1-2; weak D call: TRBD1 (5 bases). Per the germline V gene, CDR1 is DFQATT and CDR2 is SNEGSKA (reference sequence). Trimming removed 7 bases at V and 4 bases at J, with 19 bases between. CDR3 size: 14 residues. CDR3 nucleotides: TGCAGTGGTCCACTCAAGGACGGGGCCTATGGCTACACCTTC. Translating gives CSGPLKDGAYGYTF.

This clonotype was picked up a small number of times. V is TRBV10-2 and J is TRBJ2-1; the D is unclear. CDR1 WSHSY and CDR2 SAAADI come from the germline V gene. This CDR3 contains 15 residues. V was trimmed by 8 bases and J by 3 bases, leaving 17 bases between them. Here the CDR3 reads CASGIGRPGYNEQFF. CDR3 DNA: TGCGCCAGCGGCATAGGTCGGCCCGGCTACAATGAGCAGTTCTTC.

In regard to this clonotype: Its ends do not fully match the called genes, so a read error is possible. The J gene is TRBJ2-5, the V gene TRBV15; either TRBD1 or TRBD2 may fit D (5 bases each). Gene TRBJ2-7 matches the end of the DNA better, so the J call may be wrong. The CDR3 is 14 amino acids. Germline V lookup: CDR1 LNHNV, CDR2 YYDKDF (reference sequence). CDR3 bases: TGTGCCGCCAGAAGAAGGGACGGATCGGACGAGCAGTACTTC. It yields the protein CAARRRDGSDEQYF.

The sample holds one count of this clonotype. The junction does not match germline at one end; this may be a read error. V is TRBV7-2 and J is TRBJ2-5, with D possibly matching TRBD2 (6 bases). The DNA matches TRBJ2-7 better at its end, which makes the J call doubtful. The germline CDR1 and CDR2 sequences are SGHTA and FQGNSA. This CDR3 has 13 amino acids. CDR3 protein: CASSIAADYEQYF. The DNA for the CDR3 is TGTGCCAGCAGCATAGCGGCGGACTACGAGCAGTACTTC.

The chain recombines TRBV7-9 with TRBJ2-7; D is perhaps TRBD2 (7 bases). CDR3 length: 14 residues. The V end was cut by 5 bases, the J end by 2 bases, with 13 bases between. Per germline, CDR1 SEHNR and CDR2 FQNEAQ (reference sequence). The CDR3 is CASSGRGPAYEQYF. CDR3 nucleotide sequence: TGTGCCAGCAGCGGGCGGGGGCCCGCCTACGAGCAGTACTTC.

This CDR3 reads CSARANRVGMETQYF. The CDR3 region has the DNA TGCAGTGCTAGAGCCAACAGGGTCGGAATGGAGACCCAGTACTTC. This sequence joins TRBV20-1 and TRBJ2-7, with a weak D call TRBD1 (6 bases). The DNA end is more similar to TRBJ2-5, so the J call may be wrong. The CDR3 is 15 residues long. The germline V gene encodes CDR1 DFQATT and CDR2 SNEGSKA (reference sequence).

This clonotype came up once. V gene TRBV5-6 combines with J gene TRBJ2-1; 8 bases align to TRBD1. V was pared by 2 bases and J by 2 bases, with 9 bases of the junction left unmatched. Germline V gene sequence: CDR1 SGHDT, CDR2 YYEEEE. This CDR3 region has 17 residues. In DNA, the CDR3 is TGTGCCAGCAGCTTATACCCCAGGACAGGGACCTACAATGAGCAGTTCTTC. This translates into CASSLYPRTGTYNEQFF.

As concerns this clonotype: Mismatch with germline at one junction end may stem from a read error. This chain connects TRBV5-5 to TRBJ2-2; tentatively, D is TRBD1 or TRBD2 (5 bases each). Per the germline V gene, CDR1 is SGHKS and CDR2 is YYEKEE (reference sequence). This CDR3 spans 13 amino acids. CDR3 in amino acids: CASIPFGAGEPFF. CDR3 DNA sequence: TGTGCCAGCATTCCCTTTGGGGCCGGGGAGCCGTTTTTT.

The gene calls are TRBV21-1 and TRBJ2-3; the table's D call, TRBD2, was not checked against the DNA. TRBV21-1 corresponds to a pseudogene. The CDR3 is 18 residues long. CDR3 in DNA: TGTGCCAGCAGCAAAGTGCGCTTAGCGGGAGGATGCACAGATACGCAGTATTTT. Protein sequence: CASSKVRLAGGCTDTQYF.

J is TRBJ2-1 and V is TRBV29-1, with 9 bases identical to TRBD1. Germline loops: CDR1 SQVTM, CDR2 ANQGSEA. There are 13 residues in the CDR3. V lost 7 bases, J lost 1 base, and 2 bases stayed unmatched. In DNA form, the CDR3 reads TGCAGCGGGGGGACAGGGTCCTACAATGAGCAGTTCTTC. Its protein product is CSGGTGSYNEQFF.

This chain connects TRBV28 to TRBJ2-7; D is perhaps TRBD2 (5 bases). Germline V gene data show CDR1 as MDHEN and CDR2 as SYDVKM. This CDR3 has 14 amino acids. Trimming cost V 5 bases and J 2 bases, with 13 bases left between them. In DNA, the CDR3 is TGTGCCAGCAGTACGGGGTTCGCGACCTACGAGCAGTACTTC. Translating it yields CASSTGFATYEQYF.

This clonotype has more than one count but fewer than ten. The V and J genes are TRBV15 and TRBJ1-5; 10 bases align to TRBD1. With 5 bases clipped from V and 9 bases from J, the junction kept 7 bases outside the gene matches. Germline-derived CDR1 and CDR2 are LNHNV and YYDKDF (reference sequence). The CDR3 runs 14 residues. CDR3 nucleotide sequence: TGTGCCACCAGCCAAGACAGGGGGCTTCGGCCCCAGCATTTT. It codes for CATSQDRGLRPQHF.

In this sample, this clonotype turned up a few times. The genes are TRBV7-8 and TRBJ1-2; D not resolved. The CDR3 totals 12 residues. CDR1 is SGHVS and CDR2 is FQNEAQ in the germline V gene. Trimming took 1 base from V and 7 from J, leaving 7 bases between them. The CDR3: CASSLVGLGYTF. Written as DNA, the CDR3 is TGTGCCAGCAGCTTAGTTGGCCTTGGCTACACCTTC.